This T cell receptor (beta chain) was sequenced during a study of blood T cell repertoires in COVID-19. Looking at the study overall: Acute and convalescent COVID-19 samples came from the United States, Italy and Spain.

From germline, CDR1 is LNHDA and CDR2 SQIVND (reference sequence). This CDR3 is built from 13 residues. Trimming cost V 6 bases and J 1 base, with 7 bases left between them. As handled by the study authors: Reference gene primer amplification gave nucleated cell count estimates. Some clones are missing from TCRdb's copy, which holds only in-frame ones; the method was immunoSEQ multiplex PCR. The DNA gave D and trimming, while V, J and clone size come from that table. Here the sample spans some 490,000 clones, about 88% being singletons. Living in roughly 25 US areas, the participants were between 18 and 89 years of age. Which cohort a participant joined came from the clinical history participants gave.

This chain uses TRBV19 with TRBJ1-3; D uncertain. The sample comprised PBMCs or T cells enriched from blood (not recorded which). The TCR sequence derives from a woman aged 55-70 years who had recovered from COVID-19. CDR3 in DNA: TGTGCCAGTAGGTCGCGATCTGGAAACACCATATATTTT. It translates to CASRSRSGNTIYF.